This T cell receptor (beta chain) emerged from a study of blood T cell repertoires in COVID-19. In the study overall: Donors in the United States, Italy and Spain gave samples during acute or convalescent COVID-19. The analysed material was cDNA or gDNA that came from T cells, B-cell-depleted T cells, or PBMCs.

After removal of 6 bases from V and 6 bases from J, the junction contained 7 bases not matched to a gene. The CDR3 totals 15 residues. The germline V gene has CDR1 MNHEY and CDR2 SVGAGI. In the authors' workflow: Estimation of nucleated cell counts was performed using reference gene primer amplification. Profiled with immunoSEQ multiplex PCR; TCRdb holds only in-frame clones, not every one. V, J and clone size are those of that table, while D and trimming were read from the DNA. The repertoire includes approximately 100,000 clones, approximately 84% of them detected once, and nearly 4.5% sits in the top ten.

The sequence came from a man between 60 and 70 years old with acute or convalescent COVID-19. The chain recombines TRBV6-5 with TRBJ2-5; 13 bases align to TRBD2. Sequencing used peripheral blood. CDR3 residues: CASSRGTSGAQTQYF. The CDR3 coding sequence is TGTGCCAGCAGCCGAGGGACTAGCGGGGCCCAGACCCAGTACTTC.